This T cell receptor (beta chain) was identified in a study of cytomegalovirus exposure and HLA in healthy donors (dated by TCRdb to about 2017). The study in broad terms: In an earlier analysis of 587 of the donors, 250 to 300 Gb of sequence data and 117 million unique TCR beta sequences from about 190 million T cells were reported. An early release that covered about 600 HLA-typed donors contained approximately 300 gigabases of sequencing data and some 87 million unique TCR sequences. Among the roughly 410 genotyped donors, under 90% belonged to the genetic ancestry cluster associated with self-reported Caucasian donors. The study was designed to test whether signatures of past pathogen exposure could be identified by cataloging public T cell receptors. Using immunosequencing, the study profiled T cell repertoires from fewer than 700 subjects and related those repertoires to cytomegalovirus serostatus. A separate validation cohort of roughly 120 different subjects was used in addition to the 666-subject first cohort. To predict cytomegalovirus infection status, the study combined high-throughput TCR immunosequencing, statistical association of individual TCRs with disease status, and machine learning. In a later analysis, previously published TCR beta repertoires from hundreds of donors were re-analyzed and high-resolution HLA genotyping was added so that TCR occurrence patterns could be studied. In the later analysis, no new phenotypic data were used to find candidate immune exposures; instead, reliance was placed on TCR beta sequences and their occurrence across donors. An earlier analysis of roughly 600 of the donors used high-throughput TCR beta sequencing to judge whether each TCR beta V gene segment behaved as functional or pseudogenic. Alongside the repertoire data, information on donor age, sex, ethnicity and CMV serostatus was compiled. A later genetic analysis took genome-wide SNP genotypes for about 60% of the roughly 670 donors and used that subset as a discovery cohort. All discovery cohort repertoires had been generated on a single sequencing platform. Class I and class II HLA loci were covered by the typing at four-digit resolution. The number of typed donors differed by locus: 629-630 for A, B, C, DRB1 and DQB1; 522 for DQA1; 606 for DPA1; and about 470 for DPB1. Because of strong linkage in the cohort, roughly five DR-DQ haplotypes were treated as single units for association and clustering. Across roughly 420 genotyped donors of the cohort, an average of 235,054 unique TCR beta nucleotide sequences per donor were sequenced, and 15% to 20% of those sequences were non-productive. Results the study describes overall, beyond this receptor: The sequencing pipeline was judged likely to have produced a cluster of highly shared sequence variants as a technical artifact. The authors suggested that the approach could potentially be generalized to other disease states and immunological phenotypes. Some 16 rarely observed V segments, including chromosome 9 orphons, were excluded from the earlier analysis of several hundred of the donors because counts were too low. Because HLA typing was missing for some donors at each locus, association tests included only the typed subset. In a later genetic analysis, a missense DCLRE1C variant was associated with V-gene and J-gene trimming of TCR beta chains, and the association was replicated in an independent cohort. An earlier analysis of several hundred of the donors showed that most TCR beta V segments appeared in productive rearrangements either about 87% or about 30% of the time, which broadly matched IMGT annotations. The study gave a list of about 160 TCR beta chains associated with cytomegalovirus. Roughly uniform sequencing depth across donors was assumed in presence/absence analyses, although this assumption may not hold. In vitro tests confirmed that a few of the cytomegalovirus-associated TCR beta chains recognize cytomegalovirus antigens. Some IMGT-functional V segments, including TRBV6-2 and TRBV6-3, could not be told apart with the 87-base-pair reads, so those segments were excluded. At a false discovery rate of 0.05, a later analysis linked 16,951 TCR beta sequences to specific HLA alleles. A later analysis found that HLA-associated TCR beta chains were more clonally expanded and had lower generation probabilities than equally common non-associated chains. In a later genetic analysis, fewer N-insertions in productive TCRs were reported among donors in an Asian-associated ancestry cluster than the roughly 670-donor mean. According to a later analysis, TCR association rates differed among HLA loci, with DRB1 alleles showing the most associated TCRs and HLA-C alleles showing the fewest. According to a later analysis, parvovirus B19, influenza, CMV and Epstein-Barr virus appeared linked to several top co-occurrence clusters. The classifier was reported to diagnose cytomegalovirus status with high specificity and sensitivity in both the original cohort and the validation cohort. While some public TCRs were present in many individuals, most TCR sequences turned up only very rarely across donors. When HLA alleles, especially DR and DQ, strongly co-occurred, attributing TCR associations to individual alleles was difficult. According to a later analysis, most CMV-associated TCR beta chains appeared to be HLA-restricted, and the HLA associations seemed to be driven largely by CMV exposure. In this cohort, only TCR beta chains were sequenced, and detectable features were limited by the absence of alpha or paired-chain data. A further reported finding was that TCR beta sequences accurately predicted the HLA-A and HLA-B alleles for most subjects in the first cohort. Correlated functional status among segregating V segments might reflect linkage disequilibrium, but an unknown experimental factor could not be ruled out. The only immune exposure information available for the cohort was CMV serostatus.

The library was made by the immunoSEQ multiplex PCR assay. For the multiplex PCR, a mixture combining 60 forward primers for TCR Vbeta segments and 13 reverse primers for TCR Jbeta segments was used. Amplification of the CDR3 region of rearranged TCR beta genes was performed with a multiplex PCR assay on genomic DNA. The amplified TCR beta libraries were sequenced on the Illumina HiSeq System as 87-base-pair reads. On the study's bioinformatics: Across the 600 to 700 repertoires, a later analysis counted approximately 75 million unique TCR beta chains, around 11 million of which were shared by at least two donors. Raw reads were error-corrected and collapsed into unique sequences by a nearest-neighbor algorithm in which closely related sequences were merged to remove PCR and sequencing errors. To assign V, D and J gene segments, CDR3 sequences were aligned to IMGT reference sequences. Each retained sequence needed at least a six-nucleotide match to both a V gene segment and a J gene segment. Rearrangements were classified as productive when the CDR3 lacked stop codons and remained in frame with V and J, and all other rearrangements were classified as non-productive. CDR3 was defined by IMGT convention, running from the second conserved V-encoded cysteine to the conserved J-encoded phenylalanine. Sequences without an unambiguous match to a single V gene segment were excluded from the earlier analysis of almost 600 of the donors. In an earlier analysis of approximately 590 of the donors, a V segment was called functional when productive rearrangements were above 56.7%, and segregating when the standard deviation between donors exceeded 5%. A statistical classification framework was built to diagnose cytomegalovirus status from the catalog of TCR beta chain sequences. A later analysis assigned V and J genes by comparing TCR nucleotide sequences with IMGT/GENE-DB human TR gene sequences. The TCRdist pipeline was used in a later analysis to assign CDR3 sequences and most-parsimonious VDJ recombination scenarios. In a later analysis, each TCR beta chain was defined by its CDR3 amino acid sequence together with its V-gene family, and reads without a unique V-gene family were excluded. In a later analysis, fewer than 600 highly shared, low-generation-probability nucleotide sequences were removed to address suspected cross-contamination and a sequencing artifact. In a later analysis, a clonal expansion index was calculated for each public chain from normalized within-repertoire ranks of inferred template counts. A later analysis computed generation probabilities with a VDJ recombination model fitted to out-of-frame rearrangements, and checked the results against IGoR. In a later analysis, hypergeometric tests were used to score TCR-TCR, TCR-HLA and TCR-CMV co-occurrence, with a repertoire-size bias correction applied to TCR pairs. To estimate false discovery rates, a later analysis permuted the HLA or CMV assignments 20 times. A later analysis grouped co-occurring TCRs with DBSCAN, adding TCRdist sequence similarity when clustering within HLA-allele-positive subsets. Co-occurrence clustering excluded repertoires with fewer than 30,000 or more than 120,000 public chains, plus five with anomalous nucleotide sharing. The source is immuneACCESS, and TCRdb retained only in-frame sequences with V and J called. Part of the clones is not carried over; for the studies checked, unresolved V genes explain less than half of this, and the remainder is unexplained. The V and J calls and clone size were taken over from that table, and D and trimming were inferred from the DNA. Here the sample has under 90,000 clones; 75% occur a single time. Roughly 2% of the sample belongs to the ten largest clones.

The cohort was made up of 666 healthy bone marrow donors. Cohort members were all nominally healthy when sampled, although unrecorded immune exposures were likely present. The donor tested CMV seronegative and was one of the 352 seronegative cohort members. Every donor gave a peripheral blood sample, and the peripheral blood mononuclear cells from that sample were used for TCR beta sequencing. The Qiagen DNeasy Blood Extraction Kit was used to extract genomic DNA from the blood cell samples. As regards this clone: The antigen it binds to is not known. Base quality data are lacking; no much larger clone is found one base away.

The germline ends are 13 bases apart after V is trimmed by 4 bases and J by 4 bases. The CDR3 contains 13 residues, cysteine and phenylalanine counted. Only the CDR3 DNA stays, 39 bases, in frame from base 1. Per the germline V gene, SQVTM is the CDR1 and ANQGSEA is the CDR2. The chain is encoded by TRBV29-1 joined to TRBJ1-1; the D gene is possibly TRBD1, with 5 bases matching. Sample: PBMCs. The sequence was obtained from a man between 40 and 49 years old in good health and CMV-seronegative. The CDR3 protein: CSVGIQGGTEAFF. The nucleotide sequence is TGCAGCGTTGGTATCCAGGGCGGCACTGAAGCTTTCTTT.